This TCR beta chain was identified during a study of cytomegalovirus exposure and HLA in healthy donors. Study observations and caveats: In vitro checks showed that a few CMV-associated chains really do target CMV antigens.

Germline lookup yields CDR1 SGHTA and CDR2 FQGNSA. Unmatched junction bases numbered 8, after V lost 5 bases and J lost 2 bases. The CDR3 is made up of 15 amino acids. PCR was performed using 60 Vbeta and 13 Jbeta primers. TCRdb keeps only in-frame clones here, not all; method: immunoSEQ multiplex PCR. The sample lists some 85,000 clones, roughly three quarters occurring once. As for this clone: Its antigen is not identified.

The rearrangement uses TRBV7-2 and TRBJ1-2, with 7 bases lining up with TRBD1. The source is a man aged 40-49 years in good health and CMV-seronegative. Material: PBMCs. The CDR3 coding sequence is TGTGCCAGCAGCCCCGACAGGGAGAGGAACTATGGCTACACCTTC. Encoded protein: CASSPDRERNYGYTF.